These 6 T cell receptor beta chains were sequenced from one sample in a study of shared clonotypes between healthy human individuals. Assay used: immunoSEQ multiplex PCR; TCRdb lists only in-frame clones, some missing. Of about 1.1 million clones listed, about 80% are singletons. The sample consisted of memory CD4+ T cells from PBMCs. Indicated subset: CD45RA-negative fraction. These receptors were obtained from a man between 18 and 29 years old in good health. Some clones in this sample may be carry-over from other donors' samples.

J is TRBJ2-2 and V is TRBV7-9; D remains unclear. Germline CDR1 SEHNR, CDR2 FQNEAQ (reference sequence). CDR3 length equals 14 residues. V was shortened by 6 bases and J by 6 bases, with 14 bases between the two germline ends. CDR3 protein: CASRRTESPGELFF. The CDR3 region has the DNA TGTGCCAGCAGACGTACGGAGTCCCCCGGGGAGCTGTTTTTT.

V gene TRBV6-1 combines with J gene TRBJ1-5; D gene ambiguous. CDR1 MNHNS and CDR2 SASEGT come from the germline V gene. This CDR3 contains 15 residues. V was pared by 4 bases and J by 0 bases, with 10 bases between. For the CDR3, the DNA is TGTGCCAGCAGTGTCAGTCCTTATAGCAATCAGCCCCAGCATTTT. Residues: CASSVSPYSNQPQHF.

This chain links TRBV2 with TRBJ2-7; the D is unclear. The length of the CDR3 is 13 residues. Looked up from germline, CDR1 is SNHLY and CDR2 is FYNNEI. Trimming shortened V by 8 bases and J by 6 bases, and 17 bases separated the two germline ends. The chain's CDR3 is CASQPLRQSEQYF. Here the CDR3 DNA reads TGTGCCAGCCAACCTCTGCGGCAGTCCGAGCAGTACTTC.

V and J are TRBV28 and TRBJ1-2; 7 positions agree with TRBD1. CDR1 MDHEN and CDR2 SYDVKM come from the germline V gene. This CDR3 contains 14 residues. The junction had 7 bases not matched to a gene; V was cut back by 4 bases and J by 5 bases. CDR3 DNA: TGTGCCAGCAGTTCGGGACAGCTTCAGTATGGCTACACCTTC. Amino acids: CASSSGQLQYGYTF.

A word on this clone: It differs at one base from a far larger clone, so likely a read error. Different DNA sequences within this sample yield the same CDR3. V and J are TRBV7-2 and TRBJ1-5, with no clear D. Germline CDR1 reads SGHTA; CDR2 reads FQGNSA. V gave up 6 bases and J gave up 5 bases, with 8 bases separating them. The CDR3 loop spans 12 amino acids. In DNA, the CDR3 is TGTGCCAGCAGTTTAAGGGATCAGCCCCAGCATTTT. Its translation is CASSLRDQPQHF. Combining the CDR3 with reference TRBV7-2 and TRBJ1-5 gives the whole variable domain GAGVSQSPSNKVTEKGKDVELRCDPISGHTALYWYRQSLGQGLEFLIYFQGNSAPDKSGLPSDRFSAERTGGSVSTLTIQRTQQEDSAVYLCASSLRDQPQHFGDGTRLSIL.

Only a few counts were recorded for this clone. A much larger clone differs from this one at a single base, so this may be a read error. Other DNA sequences in the same sample also yield this CDR3. The chain couples TRBV18 to TRBJ2-1; 12 positions agree with TRBD2. CDR3 length: 15 amino acids. CDR1 is KGHSH, CDR2 LQKENI, per germline. J gave up 5 bases and V 3 bases, and 2 bases lay outside the gene matches. CDR3 in amino acids: CASSPGLAGDNEQFF. The DNA of the CDR3 is TGTGCCAGCTCACCGGGACTAGCGGGCGACAATGAGCAGTTCTTC.